The 18 T cell receptor beta chains presented below share a single source sample, sequenced in a study of molecular identifiers for immune sequencing clone quantification. TCRdb recomputed calls from the PCR reads with MiXCR, one row per CDR3 protein. The repertoire holds under 650,000 distinct CDR3 sequences, about 20% seen once, with roughly 0.85% in the top ten. Sequenced: naive CD8+ T cells from blood, with Jurkat cell RNA spiked in. The subset: FACS-sorted CD8+CD4-CCR7+CD45RA+ naive T cells. The origin of the receptors is a human donor in good health. Some libraries in this study had Jurkat cell RNA spiked in.

This clonotype was seen repeatedly, ten times or more. V gene TRBV24-1 combines with J gene TRBJ2-2, with D hard to call. The CDR3 consists of 13 residues. CDR1 KGHDR and CDR2 SFDVKD come from the germline V gene. V was clipped by 5 bases and J by 4 bases, with 7 bases between them. The CDR3 nucleotides read TGTGCCACCAGTGGTACGGTCACCGGGGAGCTGTTTTTT. Protein: CATSGTVTGELFF.

This clonotype occurred a few times. CDR3 sequence (DNA): TGTGCCAGCAGCCTTTCCCTGGGGCAGAGCTCCTACGAGCAGTACTTC. Protein sequence: CASSLSLGQSSYEQYF. The V call is TRBV9, the J call TRBJ2-7, with D possibly being TRBD1 (5 bases). CDR3 length equals 16 residues. The V and J ends lost 4 bases and 0 bases respectively, with 17 bases between them. Germline V lookup: CDR1 SGDLS, CDR2 YYNGEE.

This clonotype was detected many times. The chain employs TRBV9 and TRBJ2-7; no clear D. The CDR3 spans 13 residues. Trimming pared 0 bases from V and 4 bases from J, leaving 8 bases between. Germline CDR1 and CDR2: SGDLS and YYNGEE. CDR3 amino acids: CASSVESGYEQYF. CDR3 nucleotides: TGTGCCAGCAGCGTAGAGAGTGGTTACGAGCAGTACTTC.

The chain combines TRBV7-7 with TRBJ2-1, with unresolved D. Germline V gene lookup returns CDR1 SSHAT and CDR2 FNYEAQ (reference sequence). The CDR3 consists of 13 residues. Trimming took 3 bases from V and 5 from J, leaving 8 bases between them. The CDR3 is CASSFGHDNEQFF. The CDR3 DNA sequence: TGTGCCAGCAGCTTCGGGCACGACAATGAGCAGTTCTTC.

This clonotype was counted ten times or more. J is TRBJ1-2 and V is TRBV19; possibly TRBD1 for D (5 bases). CDR3 length: 13 amino acids. From germline, CDR1 is LNHDA and CDR2 SQIVND (reference sequence). V was pared by 5 bases and J by 4 bases, with 11 bases between. The CDR3 DNA sequence: TGTGCCAGTAGTCAGGGTGCTCCCTATGGCTACACCTTC. As protein: CASSQGAPYGYTF.

In its sample, this clonotype was seen many times. The V gene is TRBV6-2 or TRBV6-3, the J gene TRBJ1-1; 7 nucleotides align to TRBD1. From germline, CDR1 is MNHEY and CDR2 SVGEGT. CDR3 length: 13 amino acids. J gave up 3 bases and V 7 bases, and 5 bases lay outside the gene matches. DNA for the CDR3: TGTGCCAGCATCCAGGGGGTAGACACTGAAGCTTTCTTT. This translates into CASIQGVDTEAFF.

This clonotype was seen only a few times. The chain joins TRBV7-6 to TRBJ2-1, with 12 nucleotides matching TRBD2. Germline trimming cut 5 bases from V and 8 bases from J; bases unmatched to any gene: 10. This CDR3 is built from 16 residues. Per germline, CDR1 SGHVS and CDR2 FNYEAQ. For the CDR3, the DNA is TGTGCCAGCAGCCCCCCCCTAGCGGGGGGGCCTCATGAGCAGTTCTTC. It yields the protein CASSPPLAGGPHEQFF.

In this sample, this clonotype turned up many times. This sequence joins TRBV27 and TRBJ2-7, with D possibly being TRBD1 (7 bases). Looked up from germline, CDR1 is MNHEY and CDR2 is SMNVEV (reference sequence). This CDR3 comprises 14 residues. V was trimmed by 4 bases and J by 3 bases, leaving 13 bases between them. The CDR3 reads CASSYQGGFYEQYF. The CDR3 DNA reads TGTGCCAGCAGTTACCAGGGGGGCTTCTACGAGCAGTACTTC.

About this clonotype itself: The junction and the germline gene differ at one end; a read error may be behind it. This chain joins TRBV30 and TRBJ1-5; 9 bases map to TRBD1. The CDR3 has 14 amino acids. Germline values: CDR1 GTSNPN, CDR2 SVGIG (reference sequence). The DNA of the CDR3 is TGCGCCTGGAGTAAGGGACAGGGAAATGAGCCCCAGCATTTT. This translates into CAWSKGQGNEPQHF.

This clonotype was recorded at least ten times. The chain combines TRBV5-4 with TRBJ2-7, with 11 bases fitting TRBD2. Trimming removed 4 bases from V and 5 bases from J; junction bases left unmatched: 8. The CDR3 has 15 residues. The germline CDR1 and CDR2 sequences are SGHNT and YYREEE (reference sequence). The chain's CDR3 is CASSTFSGRADEQYF. The CDR3 DNA sequence: TGTGCCAGCAGCACCTTTAGCGGGAGGGCCGACGAGCAGTACTTC.

The rearrangement joins TRBV19 to TRBJ2-1; 11 nucleotides match TRBD2. With V trimmed by 1 base and J by 11 bases, 7 bases remained unmatched. Germline CDR1 reads LNHDA; CDR2 reads SQIVND (reference sequence). The CDR3 has 15 amino acids. This CDR3 is CASSIGLAGMNKQFF. The CDR3, as DNA: TGTGCCAGTAGTATAGGACTAGCGGGAATGAACAAGCAGTTCTTC.

In its sample, this clonotype was seen many times. V usage is TRBV7-9 and J usage is TRBJ1-1, with TRBD1 matching over 7 bases. J lost 0 bases, V lost 3 bases, and 4 bases had no gene match. The CDR3 contains 15 residues. Per the germline V gene, CDR1 is SEHNR and CDR2 is FQNEAQ (reference sequence). The DNA of the CDR3 is TGTGCCAGCAGCTTCGTCACAGGGGTGAACACTGAAGCTTTCTTT. Protein: CASSFVTGVNTEAFF.

In this sample, this clonotype turned up many times. The J gene is TRBJ2-2, the V gene TRBV20-1; D not resolved. V lost 5 bases and J lost 5, with 3 bases in between. Germline CDR1 and CDR2: DFQATT and SNEGSKA (reference sequence). CDR3 length: 10 amino acids. For the CDR3, the DNA is TGCAGTGCTGGGACCGGGGAGCTGTTTTTT. Translation gives CSAGTGELFF.

This clonotype was counted at least ten times. CDR3 nucleotides: TGTGCCAGCAGATATGGACAGGGGGGGACTGAAGCTTTCTTT. As protein: CASRYGQGGTEAFF. The J gene is TRBJ1-1, the V gene TRBV6-2 or TRBV6-3, with 10 bases that match TRBD1. Germline V gene lookup returns CDR1 MNHEY and CDR2 SVGEGT. Unmatched junction bases numbered 6, after V lost 6 bases and J lost 5 bases. The CDR3 runs to 14 residues.

On this clonotype: Germline is not matched at one junction end, which may reflect a read error. V usage is TRBV6-2 or TRBV6-3 and J usage is TRBJ1-1; no reliable D call. This CDR3 region has 17 residues. Germline-derived CDR1 and CDR2 are MNHEY and SVGEGT. The CDR3 bases are TGTGCCAGCGGTTACCCCCCCCGCGTAGTAGTGAACACTGAAGCTTTCTTT. This gives the protein CASGYPPRVVVNTEAFF.

At least ten counts were recorded for this clonotype. V and J are TRBV11-2 and TRBJ2-5, with a weak D call TRBD1 (5 bases). The length of the CDR3 is 14 residues. The V gene lost 4 bases and the J gene lost 1 base, with 10 bases spanning the gap. Germline V lookup: CDR1 SGHAT, CDR2 FQNNGV. Here the CDR3 reads CASSSQGFQETQYF. The DNA of the CDR3 is TGTGCCAGCAGCTCCCAGGGTTTCCAAGAGACCCAGTACTTC.

The V call is TRBV29-1, the J call TRBJ1-1, with 11 bases lining up with TRBD1. The CDR3 consists of 14 residues. Trimming removed 7 bases from V and 2 bases from J; junction bases left unmatched: 6. Germline loops: CDR1 SQVTM, CDR2 ANQGSEA. CDR3 residues: CSALGQGANTEAFF. The CDR3, as DNA: TGCAGCGCTCTCGGACAGGGGGCTAACACTGAAGCTTTCTTT.

This clonotype was counted a single time. A clone one base away is much larger, so this may be a read error. This sequence joins TRBV6-2 or TRBV6-3 and TRBJ2-1; D unresolved. CDR1 and CDR2 from the germline V gene are MNHEY and SVGEGT. The CDR3 spans 13 residues. In nucleotides, the CDR3 is TGTGCCAGCGGTTACTTTTTAAAGGATGAGCAGTTCTTC. This encodes CASGYFLKDEQFF.